This entry features one TCR beta chain sequence. The antigen remains undetermined. From blood CD8+ and CD4+ T cells, the TCR beta chain was sequenced. The CD8+ and CD4+ T cells were negatively isolated, with the TEMRA cells enriched by FACS. Roughly 0.45 to 1 ug RNA was reverse transcribed with random hexamers. TCR beta CDR3 was amplified by immunoSEQ multiplex PCR. This amplification extended across 54 Vbeta and 13 Jbeta segments. TCRdb itself ran the immunoSEQ multiplex PCR reads through MiXCR, one entry per CDR3 protein. The sample has approximately 200,000 distinct CDR3 sequences, roughly 94% seen once. The sample comes from a study of CD8 T cells in Susac syndrome. Study conclusions and caveats: As acknowledged by the study, its TCR sequencing and HLA analysis included a relatively small number of individuals.

The ends were cut back, 5 bases at V and 5 bases at J, with 15 bases in the middle. This CDR3 contains 14 residues. The TCR comes from a human donor with multiple sclerosis. The chain uses TRBV12-3 or TRBV12-4 and TRBJ1-1; no definite D call. The sequenced material came from CD4+ T cells from PBMCs. The CDR3 nucleotides read TGTGCCAGCAGTGTGGTGGCAGGTCGAACTGAAGCTTTCTTT. This gives the protein CASSVVAGRTEAFF.